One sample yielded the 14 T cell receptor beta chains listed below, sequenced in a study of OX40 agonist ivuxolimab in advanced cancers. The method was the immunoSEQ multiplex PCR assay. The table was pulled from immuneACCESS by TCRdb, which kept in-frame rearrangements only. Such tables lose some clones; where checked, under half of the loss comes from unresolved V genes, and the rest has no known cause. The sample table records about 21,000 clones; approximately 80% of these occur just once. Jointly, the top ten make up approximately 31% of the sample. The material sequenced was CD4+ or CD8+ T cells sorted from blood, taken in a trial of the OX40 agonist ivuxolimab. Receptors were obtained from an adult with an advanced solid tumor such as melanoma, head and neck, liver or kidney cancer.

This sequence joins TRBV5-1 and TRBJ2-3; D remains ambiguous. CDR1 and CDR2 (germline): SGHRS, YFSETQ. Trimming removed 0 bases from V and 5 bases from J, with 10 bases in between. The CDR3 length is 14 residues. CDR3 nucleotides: TGCGCCAGCAGCTTGGGATACAAGGTAGATACGCAGTATTTT. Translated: CASSLGYKVDTQYF.

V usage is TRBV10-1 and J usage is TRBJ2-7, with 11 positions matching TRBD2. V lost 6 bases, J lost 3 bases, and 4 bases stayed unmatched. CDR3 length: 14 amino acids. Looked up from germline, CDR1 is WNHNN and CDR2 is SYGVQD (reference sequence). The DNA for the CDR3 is TGCGCCAGCAGCTTAGGACTAGCGGGCTACGAGCAGTACTTC. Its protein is CASSLGLAGYEQYF.

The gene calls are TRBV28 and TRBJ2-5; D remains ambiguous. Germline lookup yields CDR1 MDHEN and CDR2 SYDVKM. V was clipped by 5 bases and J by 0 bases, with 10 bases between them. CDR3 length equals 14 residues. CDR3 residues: CASSRDSYQETQYF. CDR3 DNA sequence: TGTGCCAGCAGTCGTGACTCGTACCAAGAGACCCAGTACTTC.

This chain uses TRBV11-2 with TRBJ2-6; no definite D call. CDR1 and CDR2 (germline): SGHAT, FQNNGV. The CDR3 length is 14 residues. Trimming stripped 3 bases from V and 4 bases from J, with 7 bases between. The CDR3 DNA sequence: TGTGCCAGCAGCTTGGGTACCGGGGCCAACGTCCTGACTTTC. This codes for CASSLGTGANVLTF. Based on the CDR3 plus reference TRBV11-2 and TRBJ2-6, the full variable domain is EAGVAQSPRYKIIEKRQSVAFWCNPISGHATLYWYQQILGQGPKLLIQFQNNGVVDDSQLPKDRFSAERLKGVDSTLKIQPAKLEDSAVYLCASSLGTGANVLTFGAGSRLTVL.

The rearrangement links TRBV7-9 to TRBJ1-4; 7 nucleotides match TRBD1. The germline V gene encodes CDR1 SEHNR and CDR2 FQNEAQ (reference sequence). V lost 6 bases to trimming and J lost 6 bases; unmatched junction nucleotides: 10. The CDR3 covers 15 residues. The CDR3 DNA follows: TGTGCCAGCAGTCGACGGACAGGCGCAGATGAAAAACTGTTTTTT. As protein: CASSRRTGADEKLFF.

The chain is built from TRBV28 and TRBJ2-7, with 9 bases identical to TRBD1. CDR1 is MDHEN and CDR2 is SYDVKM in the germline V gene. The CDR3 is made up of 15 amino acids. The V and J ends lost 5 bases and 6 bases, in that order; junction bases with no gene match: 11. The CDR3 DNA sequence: TGTGCCAGCAGTGATGACACAGGGGGCGCGGTCGAGCAGTACTTC. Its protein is CASSDDTGGAVEQYF. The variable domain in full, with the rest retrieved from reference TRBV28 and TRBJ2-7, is DVKVTQSSRYLVKRTGEKVFLECVQDMDHENMFWYRQDPGLGLRLIYFSYDVKMKEKGDIPEGYSVSREKKERFSLILESASTNQTSMYLCASSDDTGGAVEQYFGPGTRLTVT.

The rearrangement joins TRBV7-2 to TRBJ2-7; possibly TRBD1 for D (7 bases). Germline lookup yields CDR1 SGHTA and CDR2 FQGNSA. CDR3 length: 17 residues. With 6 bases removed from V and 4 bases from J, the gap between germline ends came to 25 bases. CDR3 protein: CASSLTRARGVLYEQYF. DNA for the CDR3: TGTGCCAGCAGTCTTACACGGGCCAGGGGGGTACTATACGAGCAGTACTTC.

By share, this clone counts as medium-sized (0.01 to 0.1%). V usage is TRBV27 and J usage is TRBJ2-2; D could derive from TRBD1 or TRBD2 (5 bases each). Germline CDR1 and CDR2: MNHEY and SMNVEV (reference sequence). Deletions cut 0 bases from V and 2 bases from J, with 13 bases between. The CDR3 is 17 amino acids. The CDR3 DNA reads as TGTGCCAGCAGTTTATCCCCGGGACGGAAAAACACCGGGGAGCTGTTTTTT. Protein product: CASSLSPGRKNTGELFF.

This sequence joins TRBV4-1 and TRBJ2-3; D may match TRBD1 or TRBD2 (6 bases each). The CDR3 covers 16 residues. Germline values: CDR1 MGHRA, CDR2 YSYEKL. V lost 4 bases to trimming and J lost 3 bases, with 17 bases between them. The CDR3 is CASSLRGGGITDTQYF. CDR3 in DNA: TGCGCCAGCAGCCTAAGAGGAGGGGGAATAACAGATACGCAGTATTTT.

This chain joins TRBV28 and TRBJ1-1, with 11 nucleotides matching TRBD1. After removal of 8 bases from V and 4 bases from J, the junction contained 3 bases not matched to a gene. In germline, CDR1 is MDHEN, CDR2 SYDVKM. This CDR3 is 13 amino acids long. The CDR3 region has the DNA TGTGCCAGCCGGACAGGGGGCCTCACTGAAGCTTTCTTT. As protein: CASRTGGLTEAFF.

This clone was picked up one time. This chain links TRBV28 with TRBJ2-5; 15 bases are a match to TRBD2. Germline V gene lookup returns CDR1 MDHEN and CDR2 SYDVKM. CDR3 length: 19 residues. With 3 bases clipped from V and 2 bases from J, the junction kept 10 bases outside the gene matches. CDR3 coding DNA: TGTGCCAGCAGTTTTTATCGGGGGACTAGCGGGGGGCTACAAGAGACCCAGTACTTC. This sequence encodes CASSFYRGTSGGLQETQYF.

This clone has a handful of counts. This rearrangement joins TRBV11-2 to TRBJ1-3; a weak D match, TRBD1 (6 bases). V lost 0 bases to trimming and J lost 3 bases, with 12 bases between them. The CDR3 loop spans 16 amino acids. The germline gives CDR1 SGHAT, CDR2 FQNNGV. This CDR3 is CASSLDGRGLGNTIYF. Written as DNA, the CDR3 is TGTGCCAGCAGCTTAGATGGCAGGGGACTTGGAAACACCATATATTTT.

The chain's CDR3 is CASSLGEARYYGYTF. CDR3 sequence (DNA): TGTGCCAGCAGCTTGGGGGAGGCTCGGTACTATGGCTACACCTTC. This chain joins TRBV5-4 and TRBJ1-2; D is unresolved. Between the trimmed V and J ends, which lost 0 bases and 3 bases, there was a span of 12 bases. CDR1 and CDR2 from the germline V gene are SGHNT and YYREEE (reference sequence). CDR3 length: 15 amino acids.

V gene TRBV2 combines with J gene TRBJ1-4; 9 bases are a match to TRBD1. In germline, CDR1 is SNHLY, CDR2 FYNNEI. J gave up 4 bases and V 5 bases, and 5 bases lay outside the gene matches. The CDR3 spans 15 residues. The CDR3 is CASSSPGQGNEKLFF. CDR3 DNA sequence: TGTGCCAGCAGTTCTCCGGGACAGGGTAATGAAAAACTGTTTTTT.